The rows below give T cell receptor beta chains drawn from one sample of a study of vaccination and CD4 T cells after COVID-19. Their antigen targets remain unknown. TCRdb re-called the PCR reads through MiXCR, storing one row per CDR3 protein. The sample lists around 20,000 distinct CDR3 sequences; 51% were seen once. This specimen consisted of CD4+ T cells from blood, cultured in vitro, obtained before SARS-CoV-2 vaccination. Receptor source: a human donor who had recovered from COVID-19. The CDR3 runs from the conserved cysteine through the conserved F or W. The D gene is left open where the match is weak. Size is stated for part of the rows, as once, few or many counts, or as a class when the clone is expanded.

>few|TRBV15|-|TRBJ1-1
TGTGCCACCAGCAGAGATCAGAGGATGGAGGCTTTCTTT
CATSRDQRMEAFF
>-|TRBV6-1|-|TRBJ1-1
TGTGCCAGCGAACGAGGGGGGGACACTGAAGCTTTCTTT
CASERGGDTEAFF
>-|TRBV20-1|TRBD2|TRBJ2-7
TGCAGTGCGTCGAGAGGCGGGAGAACCTACGAGCAGTACTTC
CSASRGGRTYEQYF
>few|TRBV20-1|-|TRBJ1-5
TGCAGTGCTAGGGCTCCTAATCAGCCCCAGCATTTT
CSARAPNQPQHF
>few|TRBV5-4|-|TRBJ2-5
TGTGCCAGCAGCCTGGAGAGGGGGACGCAAGAGACCCAGTACTTC
CASSLERGTQETQYF
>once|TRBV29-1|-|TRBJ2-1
TGCAGCGTTGCGCCTAATGAGCAGTTCTTC
CSVAPNEQFF
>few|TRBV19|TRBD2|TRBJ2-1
TGTGCCAGTAGTATGGGGACTAGCGGGAGAAATGAGCAGTTCTTC
CASSMGTSGRNEQFF
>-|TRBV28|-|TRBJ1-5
TGTGCCAGCAGTTTATTTTACAGGGAAGATCAGCCCCAGCATTTT
CASSLFYREDQPQHF
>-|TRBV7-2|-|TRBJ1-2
TGTGCCAGCAGCCCTACCCGGGAGCGCGGCTACACCTTC
CASSPTRERGYTF
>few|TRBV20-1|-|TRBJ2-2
TGCAGTGCTAGAGCCAGCGCTCCCGGGGAGCTGTTTTTT
CSARASAPGELFF
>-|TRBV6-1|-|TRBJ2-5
TGTGCCAGCCTACGGCGACAGACCCAAGAGACCCAGTACTTC
CASLRRQTQETQYF
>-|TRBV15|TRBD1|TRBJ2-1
TGTGCCACCAGCAGAGAAATGGGGACAGGGATATACAATGAGCAGTTCTTC
CATSREMGTGIYNEQFF
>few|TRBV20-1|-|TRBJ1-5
TGCAGTGCTCCGAACACAGGTTATAGCAATCAGCCCCAGCATTTT
CSAPNTGYSNQPQHF
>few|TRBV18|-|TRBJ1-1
TGTGCCAGCTCACCCGGCTCGACAGCTTTTGAAGCTTTCTTT
CASSPGSTAFEAFF
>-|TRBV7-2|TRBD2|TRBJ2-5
TGTGCCAGCAGCTTTGGACTAGCGGGAGAGACCCAGTACTTC
CASSFGLAGETQYF
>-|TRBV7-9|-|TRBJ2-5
TGTGCCAGCAGCTTAGTCGAAGAGACCCAGTACTTC
CASSLVEETQYF
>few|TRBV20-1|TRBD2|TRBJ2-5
TGCAGCCCCGGAGGGAGGGCGGGCCAGACCCAGTACTTC
CSPGGRAGQTQYF
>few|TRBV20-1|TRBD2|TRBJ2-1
TGCAGTGCCCCCGGACTAGGGTACAATGAGCAGTTCTTC
CSAPGLGYNEQFF
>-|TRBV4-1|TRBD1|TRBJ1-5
TGCGCCAGCAGCCACACAACCGGGACAGGATACAATCAGCCCCAGCATTTT
CASSHTTGTGYNQPQHF
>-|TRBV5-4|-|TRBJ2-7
TGTGCCAGCAGTTCCAACAGGGGAGGCGAGCAGTACTTC
CASSSNRGGEQYF
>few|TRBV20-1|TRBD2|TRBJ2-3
TGCAGTGCGACCCTAGCGGGAGGGCCACACCCAGATACGCAGTATTTT
CSATLAGGPHPDTQYF
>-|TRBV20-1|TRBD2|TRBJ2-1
TGCAGTTTATTAGCGGGAGCTTTTCAGGCCTACAATGAGCAGTTCTTC
CSLLAGAFQAYNEQFF
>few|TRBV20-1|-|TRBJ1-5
TGCAGTGCGAGGACGGATAGCAATCAGCCCCAGCATTTT
CSARTDSNQPQHF